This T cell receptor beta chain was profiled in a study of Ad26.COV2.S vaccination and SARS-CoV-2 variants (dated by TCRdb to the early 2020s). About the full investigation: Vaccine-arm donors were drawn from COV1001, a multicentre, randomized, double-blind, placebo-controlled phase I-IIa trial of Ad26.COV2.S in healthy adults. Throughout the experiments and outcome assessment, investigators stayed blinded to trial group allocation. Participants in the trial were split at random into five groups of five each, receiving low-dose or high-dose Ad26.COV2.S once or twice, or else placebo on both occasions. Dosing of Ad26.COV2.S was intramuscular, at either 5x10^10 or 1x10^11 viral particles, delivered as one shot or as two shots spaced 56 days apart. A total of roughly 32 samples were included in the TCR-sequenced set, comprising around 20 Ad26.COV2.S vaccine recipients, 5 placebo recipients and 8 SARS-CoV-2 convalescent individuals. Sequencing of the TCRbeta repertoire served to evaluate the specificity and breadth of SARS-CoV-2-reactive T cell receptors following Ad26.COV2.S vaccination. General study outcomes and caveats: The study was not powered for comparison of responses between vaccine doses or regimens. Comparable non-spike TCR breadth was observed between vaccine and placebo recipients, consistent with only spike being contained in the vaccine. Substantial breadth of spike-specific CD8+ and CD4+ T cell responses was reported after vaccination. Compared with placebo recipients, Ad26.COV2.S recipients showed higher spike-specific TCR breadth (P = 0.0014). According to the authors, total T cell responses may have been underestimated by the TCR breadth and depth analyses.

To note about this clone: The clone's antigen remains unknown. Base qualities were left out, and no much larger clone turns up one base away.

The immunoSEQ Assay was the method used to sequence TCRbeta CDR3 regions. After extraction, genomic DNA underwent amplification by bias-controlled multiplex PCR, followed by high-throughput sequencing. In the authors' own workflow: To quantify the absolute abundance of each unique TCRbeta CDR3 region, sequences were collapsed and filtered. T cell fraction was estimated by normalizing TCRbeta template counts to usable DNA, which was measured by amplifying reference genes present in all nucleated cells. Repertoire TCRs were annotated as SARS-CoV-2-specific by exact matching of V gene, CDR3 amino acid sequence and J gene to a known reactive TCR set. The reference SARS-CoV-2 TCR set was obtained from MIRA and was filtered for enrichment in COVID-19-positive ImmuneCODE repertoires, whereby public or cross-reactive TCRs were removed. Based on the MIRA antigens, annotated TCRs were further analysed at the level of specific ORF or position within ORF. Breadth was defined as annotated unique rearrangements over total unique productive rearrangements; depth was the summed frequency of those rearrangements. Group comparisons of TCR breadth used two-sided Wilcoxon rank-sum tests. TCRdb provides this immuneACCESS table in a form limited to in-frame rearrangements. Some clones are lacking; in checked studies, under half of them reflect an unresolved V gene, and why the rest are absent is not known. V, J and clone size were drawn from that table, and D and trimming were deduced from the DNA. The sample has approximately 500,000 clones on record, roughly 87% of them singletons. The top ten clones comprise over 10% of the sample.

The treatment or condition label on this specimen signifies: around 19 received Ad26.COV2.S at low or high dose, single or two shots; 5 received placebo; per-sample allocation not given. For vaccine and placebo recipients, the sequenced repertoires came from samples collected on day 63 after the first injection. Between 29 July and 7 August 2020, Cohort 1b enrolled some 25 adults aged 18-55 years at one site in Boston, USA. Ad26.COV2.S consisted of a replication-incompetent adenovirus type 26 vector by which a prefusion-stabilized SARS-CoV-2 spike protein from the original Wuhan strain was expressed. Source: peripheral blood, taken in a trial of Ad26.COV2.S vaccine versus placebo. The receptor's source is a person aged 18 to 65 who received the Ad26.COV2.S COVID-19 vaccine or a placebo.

The CDR3 protein is CASSLRHVLAGMYNEQFF. The sequence in DNA is TGTGCCAGCAGCTTAAGGCATGTACTAGCGGGGATGTACAATGAGCAGTTCTTC. The chain is assembled from TRBV7-2 and TRBJ2-1; TRBD2 matches 10 bases in the middle. V is pruned by 2 bases and J by 4 bases, leaving 11 bases of the junction without a gene match. The cysteine opens and the phenylalanine closes a CDR3 of 18 amino acids. The sequence is cut down to CDR3 DNA, 54 bases in frame from base 1. Per the germline V gene, SGHTA is the CDR1 and FQGNSA is the CDR2.